The clone carrying this T cell receptor beta chain has only a few counts. Clones were read by immunoSEQ multiplex PCR, and TCRdb kept only the in-frame ones, dropping some. The repertoire includes about 68,000 clones, about 63% of them detected once, and approximately 6% sits in the top ten. The data were obtained in a study of cytotoxic CD8 clonotypes in ibrutinib-treated CLL. Study overall: Following treatment for a median approximately 12 months, range 6 to 36, response samples were then taken. Sequenced samples delivered averages of around 260,000 productive templates and about 90,000 productive rearrangements.

V was pared by 0 bases and J by 3 bases, with 6 bases of the junction left unmatched. The CDR3 loop spans 16 amino acids. The germline gives CDR1 WSHSY, CDR2 SAAADI. This clonotype originated in a human donor with chronic lymphocytic leukemia. The chain is built from TRBV10-2 and TRBJ1-1; 8 nucleotides align to TRBD1. This sample comprised PBMCs, obtained after 12 months of ibrutinib treatment. CDR3 in amino acids: CASSESGQGRDTEAFF. The CDR3 nucleotides are TGCGCCAGCAGTGAGTCCGGACAGGGACGGGACACTGAAGCTTTCTTT.